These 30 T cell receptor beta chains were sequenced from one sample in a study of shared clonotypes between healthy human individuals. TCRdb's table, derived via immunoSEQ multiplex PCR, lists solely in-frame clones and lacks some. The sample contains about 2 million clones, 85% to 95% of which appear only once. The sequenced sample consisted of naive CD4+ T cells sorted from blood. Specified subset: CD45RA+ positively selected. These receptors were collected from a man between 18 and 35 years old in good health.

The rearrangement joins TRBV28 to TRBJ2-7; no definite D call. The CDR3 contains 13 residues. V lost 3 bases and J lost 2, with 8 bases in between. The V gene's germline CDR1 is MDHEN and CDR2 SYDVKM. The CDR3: CASSFPSPYEQYF. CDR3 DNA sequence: TGTGCCAGCAGTTTTCCCAGTCCCTACGAGCAGTACTTC.

This chain's CDR3 is CASSPGPRGLDTEAFF. In nucleotides, the CDR3 is TGTGCCAGCAGCCCGGGCCCCCGGGGATTGGACACTGAAGCTTTCTTT. The chain recombines TRBV5-6 with TRBJ1-1, with unresolved D. The V gene's germline CDR1 is SGHDT and CDR2 YYEEEE. The CDR3 loop spans 16 amino acids. V lost 4 bases and J 3 bases, leaving 19 bases between the germline ends.

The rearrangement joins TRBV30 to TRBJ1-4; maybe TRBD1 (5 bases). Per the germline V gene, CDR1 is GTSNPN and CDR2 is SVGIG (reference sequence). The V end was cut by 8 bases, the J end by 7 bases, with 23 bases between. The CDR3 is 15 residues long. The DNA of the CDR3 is TGTGCCACGCATCGACGGGGCCCCTCGGGTGAAAAACTGTTTTTT. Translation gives CATHRRGPSGEKLFF. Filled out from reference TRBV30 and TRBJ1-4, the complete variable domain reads SQTIHQWPATLVQPVGSPLSLECTVEGTSNPNLYWYRQAAGRGLQLLFYSVGIGQISSEVPQNLSASRPQDRQFILSSKKLLLSDSGFYLCATHRRGPSGEKLFFGSGTQLSVL.

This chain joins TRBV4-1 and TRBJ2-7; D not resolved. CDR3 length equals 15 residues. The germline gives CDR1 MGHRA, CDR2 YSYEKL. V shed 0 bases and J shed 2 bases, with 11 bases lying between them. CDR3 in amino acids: CASSQETTGAYEQYF. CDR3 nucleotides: TGCGCCAGCAGCCAAGAAACTACGGGCGCCTACGAGCAGTACTTC.

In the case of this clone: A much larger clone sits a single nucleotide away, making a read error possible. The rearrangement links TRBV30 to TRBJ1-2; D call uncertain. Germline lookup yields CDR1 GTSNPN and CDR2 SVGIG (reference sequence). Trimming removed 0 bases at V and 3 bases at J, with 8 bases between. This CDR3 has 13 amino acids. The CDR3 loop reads CAWSVRSYYGYTF. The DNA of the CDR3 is TGTGCCTGGAGTGTACGGAGTTACTATGGCTACACCTTC.

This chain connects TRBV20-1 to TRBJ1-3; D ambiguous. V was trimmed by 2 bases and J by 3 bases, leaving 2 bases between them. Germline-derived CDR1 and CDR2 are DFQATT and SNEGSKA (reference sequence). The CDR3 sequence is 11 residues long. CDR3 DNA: TGCAGTGCTAGATTTGGAAACACCATATATTTT. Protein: CSARFGNTIYF.

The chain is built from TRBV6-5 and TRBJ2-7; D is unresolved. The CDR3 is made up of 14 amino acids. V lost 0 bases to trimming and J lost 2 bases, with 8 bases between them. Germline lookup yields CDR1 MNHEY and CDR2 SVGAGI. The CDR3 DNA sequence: TGTGCCAGCAGTTACTCCCTCGCAGCCTACGAGCAGTACTTC. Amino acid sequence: CASSYSLAAYEQYF.

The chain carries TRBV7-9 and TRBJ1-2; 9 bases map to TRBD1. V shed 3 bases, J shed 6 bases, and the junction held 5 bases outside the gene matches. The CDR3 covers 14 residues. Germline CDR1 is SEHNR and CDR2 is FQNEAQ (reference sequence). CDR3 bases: TGTGCCAGCAGCTTCATACAGGGGGCGAATGGCTACACCTTC. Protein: CASSFIQGANGYTF.

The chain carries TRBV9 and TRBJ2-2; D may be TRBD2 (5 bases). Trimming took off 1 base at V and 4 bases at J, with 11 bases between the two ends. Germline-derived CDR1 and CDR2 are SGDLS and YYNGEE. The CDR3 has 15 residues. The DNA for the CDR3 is TGTGCCAGCAGCGTAACTTCTGGGAGCACCGGGGAGCTGTTTTTT. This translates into CASSVTSGSTGELFF.

Here the CDR3 reads CASTYLVGGDTQYF. The CDR3 DNA follows: TGCGCCAGCACCTATCTCGTAGGGGGCGATACGCAGTATTTT. The gene calls are TRBV5-1 and TRBJ2-3, with 7 bases aligning to TRBD1. Germline V gene lookup returns CDR1 SGHRS and CDR2 YFSETQ. Losses at the gene ends were 6 bases for V and 6 bases for J; bases not matched to a gene: 10. This CDR3 has 14 residues.

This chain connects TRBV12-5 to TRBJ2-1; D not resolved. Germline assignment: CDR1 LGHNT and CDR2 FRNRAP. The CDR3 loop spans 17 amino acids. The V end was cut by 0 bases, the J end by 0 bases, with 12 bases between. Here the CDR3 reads CASGLVLTGSSYNEQFF. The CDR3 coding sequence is TGTGCTAGTGGTTTGGTTTTGACCGGAAGCTCCTACAATGAGCAGTTCTTC.

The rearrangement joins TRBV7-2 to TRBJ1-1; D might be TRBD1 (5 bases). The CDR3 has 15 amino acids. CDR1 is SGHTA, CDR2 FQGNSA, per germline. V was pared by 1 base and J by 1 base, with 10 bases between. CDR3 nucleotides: TGTGCCAGCAGCTTAGTCTCCACAGGGAACACTGAAGCTTTCTTT. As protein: CASSLVSTGNTEAFF.

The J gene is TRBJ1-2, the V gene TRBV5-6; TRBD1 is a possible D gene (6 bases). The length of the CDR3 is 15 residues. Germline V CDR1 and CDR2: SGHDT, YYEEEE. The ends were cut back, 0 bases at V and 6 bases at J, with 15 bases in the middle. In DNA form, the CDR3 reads TGTGCCAGCAGCTTGGAAAGGACAGTAAGGAATGGCTACACCTTC. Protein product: CASSLERTVRNGYTF.

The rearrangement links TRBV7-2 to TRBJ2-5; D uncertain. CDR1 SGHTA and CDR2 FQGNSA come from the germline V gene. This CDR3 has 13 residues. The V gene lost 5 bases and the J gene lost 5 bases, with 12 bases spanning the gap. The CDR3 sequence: CASSVGYTETQYF. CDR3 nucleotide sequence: TGTGCCAGCAGCGTTGGATACACGGAGACCCAGTACTTC.

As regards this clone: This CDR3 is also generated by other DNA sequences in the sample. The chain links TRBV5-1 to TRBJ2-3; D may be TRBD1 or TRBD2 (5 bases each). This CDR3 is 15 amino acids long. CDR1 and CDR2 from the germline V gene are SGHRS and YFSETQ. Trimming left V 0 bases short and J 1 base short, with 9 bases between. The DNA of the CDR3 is TGCGCCAGCAGCTTGGGGCAGGGAGGCACAGATACGCAGTATTTT. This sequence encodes CASSLGQGGTDTQYF. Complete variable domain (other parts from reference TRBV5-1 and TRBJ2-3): KAGVTQTPRYLIKTRGQQVTLSCSPISGHRSVSWYQQTPGQGLQFLFEYFSETQRNKGNFPGRFSGRQFSNSRSEMNVSTLELGDSALYLCASSLGQGGTDTQYFGPGTRLTVL.

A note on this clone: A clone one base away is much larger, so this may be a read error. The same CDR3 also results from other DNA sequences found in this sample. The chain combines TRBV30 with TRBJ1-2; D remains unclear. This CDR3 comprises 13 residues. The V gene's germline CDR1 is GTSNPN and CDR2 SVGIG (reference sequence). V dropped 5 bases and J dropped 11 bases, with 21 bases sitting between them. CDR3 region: CAWGYPLEIGYTF. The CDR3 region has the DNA TGTGCCTGGGGTTACCCCCTCGAAATAGGTTACACCTTC.

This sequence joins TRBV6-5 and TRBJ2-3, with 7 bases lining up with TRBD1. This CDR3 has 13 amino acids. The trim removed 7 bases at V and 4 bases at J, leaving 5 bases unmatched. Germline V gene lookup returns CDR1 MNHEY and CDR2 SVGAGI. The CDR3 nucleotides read TGTGCCAGCACGAGGGGGCTATCAGATACGCAGTATTTT. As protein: CASTRGLSDTQYF.

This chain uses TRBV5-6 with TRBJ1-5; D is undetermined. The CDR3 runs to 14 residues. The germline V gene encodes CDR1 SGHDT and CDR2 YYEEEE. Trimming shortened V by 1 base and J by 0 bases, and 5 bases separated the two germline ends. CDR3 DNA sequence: TGTGCCAGCAGCTTGACAGTTAGCAATCAGCCCCAGCATTTT. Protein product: CASSLTVSNQPQHF.

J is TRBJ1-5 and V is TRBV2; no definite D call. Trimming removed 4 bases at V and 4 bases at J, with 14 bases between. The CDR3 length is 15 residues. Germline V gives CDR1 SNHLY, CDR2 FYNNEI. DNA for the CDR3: TGTGCCAGCAGTGCAGGTGTAGGGATAAATCAGCCCCAGCATTTT. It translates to CASSAGVGINQPQHF.

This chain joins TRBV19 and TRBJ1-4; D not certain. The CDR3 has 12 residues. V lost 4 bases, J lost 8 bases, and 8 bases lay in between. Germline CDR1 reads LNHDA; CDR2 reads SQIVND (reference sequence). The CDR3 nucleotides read TGTGCCAGTAGTAAAGGTTACGAAAAACTGTTTTTT. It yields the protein CASSKGYEKLFF.

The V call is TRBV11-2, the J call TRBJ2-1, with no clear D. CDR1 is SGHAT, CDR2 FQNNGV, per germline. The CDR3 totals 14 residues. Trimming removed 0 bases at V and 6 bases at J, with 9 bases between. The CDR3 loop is CASSLDPARNEQFF. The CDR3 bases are TGTGCCAGCAGCTTAGACCCAGCCCGCAATGAGCAGTTCTTC.

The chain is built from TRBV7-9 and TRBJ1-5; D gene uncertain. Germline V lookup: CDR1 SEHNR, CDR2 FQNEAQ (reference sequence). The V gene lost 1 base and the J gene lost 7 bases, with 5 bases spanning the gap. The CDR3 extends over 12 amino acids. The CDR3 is CASSLGIQPQHF. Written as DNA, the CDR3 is TGTGCCAGCAGCTTAGGAATCCAGCCCCAGCATTTT.

The DNA for the CDR3 is TGTGCCAGCAGCTTAGCGGGGTGGGGGCCTGAAGGCTATGGCTACACCTTC. Translated: CASSLAGWGPEGYGYTF. The V call is TRBV7-6, the J call TRBJ1-2; possible D gene TRBD1, 6 bases. Germline V gene lookup returns CDR1 SGHVS and CDR2 FNYEAQ. V lost 0 bases and J 4 bases, leaving 18 bases between the germline ends. The CDR3 loop spans 17 amino acids. Full variable domain (remainder filled in from reference TRBV7-6 and TRBJ1-2): GAGVSQSPRYKVTKRGQDVALRCDPISGHVSLYWYRQALGQGPEFLTYFNYEAQQDKSGLPNDRFSAERPEGSISTLTIQRTEQRDSAMYRCASSLAGWGPEGYGYTFGSGTRLTVV.

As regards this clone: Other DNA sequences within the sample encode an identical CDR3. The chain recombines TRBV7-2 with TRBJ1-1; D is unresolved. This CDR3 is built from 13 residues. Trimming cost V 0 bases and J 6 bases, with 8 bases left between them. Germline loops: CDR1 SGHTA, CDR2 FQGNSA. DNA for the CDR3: TGTGCCAGCAGCTTAGCAGTAGGTGCTGAAGCTTTCTTT. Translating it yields CASSLAVGAEAFF.

The CDR3 loop is CASSSRRETQYF. As DNA, the CDR3 is TGTGCCAGCAGTTCCCGCCGAGAGACCCAGTACTTC. The V and J genes are TRBV6-6 and TRBJ2-5; D not resolved. This CDR3 spans 12 amino acids. Germline V gives CDR1 MNHNY, CDR2 SVGAGI (reference sequence). Deletions cut 4 bases from V and 4 bases from J, with 7 bases between.

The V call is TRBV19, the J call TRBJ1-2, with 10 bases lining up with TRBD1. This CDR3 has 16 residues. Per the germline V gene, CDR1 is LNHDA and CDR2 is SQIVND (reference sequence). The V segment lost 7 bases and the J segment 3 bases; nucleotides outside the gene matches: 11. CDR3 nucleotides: TGTGCCAGTACCGGACAGGGGGGCGGAATATACTATGGCTACACCTTC. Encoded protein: CASTGQGGGIYYGYTF. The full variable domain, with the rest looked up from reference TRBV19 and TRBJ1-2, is DGGITQSPKYLFRKEGQNVTLSCEQNLNHDAMYWYRQDPGQGLRLIYYSQIVNDFQKGDIAEGYSVSREKKESFPLTVTSAQKNPTAFYLCASTGQGGGIYYGYTFGSGTRLTVV.

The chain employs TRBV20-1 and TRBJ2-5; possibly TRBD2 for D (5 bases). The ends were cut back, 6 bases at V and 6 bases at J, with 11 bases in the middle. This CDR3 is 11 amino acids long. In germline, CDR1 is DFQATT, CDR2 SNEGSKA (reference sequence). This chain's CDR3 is CSAPDGKTQYF. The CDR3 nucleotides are TGCAGTGCACCCGACGGGAAGACCCAGTACTTC.

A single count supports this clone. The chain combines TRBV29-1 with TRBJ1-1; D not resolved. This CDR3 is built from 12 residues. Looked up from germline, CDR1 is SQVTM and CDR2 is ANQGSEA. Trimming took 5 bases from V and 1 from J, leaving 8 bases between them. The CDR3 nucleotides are TGCAGCGTTTCAAGCTCGAACACTGAAGCTTTCTTT. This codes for CSVSSSNTEAFF. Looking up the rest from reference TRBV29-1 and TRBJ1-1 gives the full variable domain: SAVISQKPSRDICQRGTSLTIQCQVDSQVTMMFWYRQQPGQSLTLIATANQGSEATYESGFVIDKFPISRPNLTFSTLTVSNMSPEDSSIYLCSVSSSNTEAFFGQGTRLTVV.

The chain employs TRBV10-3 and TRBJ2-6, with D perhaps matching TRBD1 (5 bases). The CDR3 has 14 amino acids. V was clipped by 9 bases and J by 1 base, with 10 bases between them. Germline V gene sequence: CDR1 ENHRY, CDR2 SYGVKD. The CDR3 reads CAITQGSGANVLTF. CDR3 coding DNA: TGTGCCATAACTCAGGGTTCTGGGGCCAACGTCCTGACTTTC.

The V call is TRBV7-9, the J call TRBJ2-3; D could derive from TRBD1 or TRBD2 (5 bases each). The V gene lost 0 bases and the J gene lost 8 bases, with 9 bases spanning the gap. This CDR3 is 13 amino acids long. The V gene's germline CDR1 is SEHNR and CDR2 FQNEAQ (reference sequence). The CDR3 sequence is CASSLAVGVTQYF. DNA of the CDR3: TGTGCCAGCAGCTTAGCGGTGGGGGTTACGCAGTATTTT.